This T cell receptor beta chain was sequenced for a study of T cells after yellow fever vaccination. Study context: For low cell numbers, libraries were made with SMART-Seq v4 Ultra Low Input.

Study results and caveats: Shared CD4/CD8 clonotypes were a small share, likely from convergent recombination. Reappearance after the booster was observed for most primary-vaccination clones (about 97% CD4, around 90% CD8).

Template switching with 5'RACE generated the TCR cDNA and added a universal primer site and UMIs. A single record per CDR3 protein comes from TCRdb applying MiXCR to the 5' RACE reads. The sample carries about 300,000 distinct CDR3 sequences, around 9.3% recorded once. In its sample, this clonotype was seen a few times. Its matching antigen is unknown. This TCR derives from a man younger than 30 who received the YFV17D yellow fever vaccine. The material was CD4+ T cells sorted from PBMCs, obtained 5 days after the yellow fever booster vaccination.

This CDR3 reads CATSEAGQGNNQPQHF. Written as DNA, the CDR3 is TGTGCCACCAGTGAGGCGGGACAGGGGAACAATCAGCCCCAGCATTTT. The chain is built from TRBV24-1 and TRBJ1-5; TRBD1 matches 10 bases. The V and J ends lost 4 bases and 3 bases, in that order; junction bases with no gene match: 5. CDR3 size: 16 residues. CDR1 is KGHDR and CDR2 is SFDVKD in the germline V gene.